This TCR beta chain originates from a study of blood T cell repertoires in COVID-19. Across the whole study: The United States, Italy and Spain provided the acute and convalescent COVID-19 samples. From T cells, B-cell-depleted T cells, or PBMCs came the material, which was cDNA or gDNA.

Original handling: From reference gene primer amplification, estimates of nucleated cell counts were derived. TCRdb's table, derived via immunoSEQ multiplex PCR, lists solely in-frame clones and lacks some. V and J calls and clone size come straight from that table; D and trimming were deduced from the DNA. There are 57,000 or so clones in the sample; approximately 80% occur only once, and around a sixth lies in the top ten. The CDR3 has 14 amino acids. Germline CDR1 LGHNA, CDR2 YNFKEQ. Trimming cost V 0 bases and J 3 bases, with 9 bases left between them. The chain links TRBV4-2 to TRBJ2-7; D is unresolved. The clonotype was recovered from a man aged 55 to 70 with acute or convalescent COVID-19. Input material: peripheral blood. The CDR3 reads CASSQDAHNYEQYF. The CDR3 nucleotides are TGTGCCAGCAGCCAAGACGCACACAACTACGAGCAGTACTTC.